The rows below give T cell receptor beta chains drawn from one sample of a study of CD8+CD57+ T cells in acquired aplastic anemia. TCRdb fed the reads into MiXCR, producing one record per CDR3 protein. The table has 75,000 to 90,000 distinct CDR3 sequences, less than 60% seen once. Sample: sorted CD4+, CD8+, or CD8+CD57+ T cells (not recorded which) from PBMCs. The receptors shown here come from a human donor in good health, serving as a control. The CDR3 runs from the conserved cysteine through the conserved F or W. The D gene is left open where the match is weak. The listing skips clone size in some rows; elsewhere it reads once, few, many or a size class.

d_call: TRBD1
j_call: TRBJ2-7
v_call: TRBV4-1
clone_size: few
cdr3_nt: TGCGCCAGCAGCCAGGGCGGGACAGGGTTCCACGAGCAGTACTTC
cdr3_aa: CASSQGGTGFHEQYF

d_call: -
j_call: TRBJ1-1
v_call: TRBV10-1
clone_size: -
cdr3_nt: TGCGCCAGCCAAGGGGAAACTGAAGCTTTCTTT
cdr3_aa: CASQGETEAFF

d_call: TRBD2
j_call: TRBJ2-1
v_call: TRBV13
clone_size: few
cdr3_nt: TGTGCCAGCAGCTCGGGGGAGGGCCTTTTAGCCGATGAGCAGTTCTTC
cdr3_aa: CASSSGEGLLADEQFF

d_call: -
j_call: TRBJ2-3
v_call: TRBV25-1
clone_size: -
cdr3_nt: TGTGCCAGCAGTGCTCTCCCGGGGCAGGGAGAAACAGATACGCAGTATTTT
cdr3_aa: CASSALPGQGETDTQYF

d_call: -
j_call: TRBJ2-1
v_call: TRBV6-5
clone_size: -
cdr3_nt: TGTGCCAGCAGTTACGGTCTGGATGAGCAGTTCTTC
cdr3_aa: CASSYGLDEQFF

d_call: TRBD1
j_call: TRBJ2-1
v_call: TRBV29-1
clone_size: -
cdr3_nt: TGCAGCGGAGGGACAGAGCGTAACAATGAGCAGTTCTTC
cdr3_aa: CSGGTERNNEQFF

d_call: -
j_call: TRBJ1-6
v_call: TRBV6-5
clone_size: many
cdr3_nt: TGTGCCAGCAGTTACGGAATTGGATCACCCCTCCACTTT
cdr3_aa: CASSYGIGSPLHF

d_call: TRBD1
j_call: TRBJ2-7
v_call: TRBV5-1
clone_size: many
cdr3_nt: TGCGCCAGCAGATCGTTAGTAGGGACAGGGTCCTACGAGCAGTACTTC
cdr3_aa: CASRSLVGTGSYEQYF

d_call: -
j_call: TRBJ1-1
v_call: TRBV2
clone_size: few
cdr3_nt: TGTGCCAGCATTAGAGGAGGTAGTAAGGACACTGAAGCTTTCTTT
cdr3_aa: CASIRGGSKDTEAFF

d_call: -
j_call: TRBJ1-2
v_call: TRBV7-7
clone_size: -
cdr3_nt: TGTGCCAGCAGCTTAGGGCCAGGGCCGGTCTATGGCTACACCTTC
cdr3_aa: CASSLGPGPVYGYTF

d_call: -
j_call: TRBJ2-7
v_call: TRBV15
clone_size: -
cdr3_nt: TGTGCCACCAGCACCCCGACTGAGTACGAGCAGTACTTC
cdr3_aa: CATSTPTEYEQYF

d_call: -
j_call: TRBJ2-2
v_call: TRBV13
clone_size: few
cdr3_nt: TGTGCCAGCAGCTTCTCGAACACCGGGGAGCTGTTTTTT
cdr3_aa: CASSFSNTGELFF

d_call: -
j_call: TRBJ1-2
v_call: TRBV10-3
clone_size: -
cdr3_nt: TGTGCCATCAGTGCGGCCGACATCGGGGACTATGGCTACACCTTC
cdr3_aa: CAISAADIGDYGYTF

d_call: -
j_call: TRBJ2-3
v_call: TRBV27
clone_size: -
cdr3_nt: TGTGCCAGCAGTTTATCGGGGCTAGGTCGGAGCACAGATACGCAGTATTTT
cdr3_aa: CASSLSGLGRSTDTQYF

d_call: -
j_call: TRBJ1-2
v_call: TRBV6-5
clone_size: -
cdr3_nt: TGTGCCGGCAGTTACTCGGTGGTAGTCACCTATGGCTACACCTTC
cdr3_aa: CAGSYSVVVTYGYTF

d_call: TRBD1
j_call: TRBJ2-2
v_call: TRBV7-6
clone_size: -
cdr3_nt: TGTGCCAGCAGCCCCTGGGGACAGCCCACCGGGGAGCTGTTTTTT
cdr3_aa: CASSPWGQPTGELFF

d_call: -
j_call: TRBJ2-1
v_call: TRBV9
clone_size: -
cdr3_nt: TGTGCCAGCAGCGTAGGGGGCGGGAACCCTATAGGGCTGGGCTATGAGCAGTTCTTC
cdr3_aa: CASSVGGGNPIGLGYEQFF

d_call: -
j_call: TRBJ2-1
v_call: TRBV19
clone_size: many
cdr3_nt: TGTGCCAGTAGTATGGGCGGCGACTACAATGAGCAGTTCTTC
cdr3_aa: CASSMGGDYNEQFF

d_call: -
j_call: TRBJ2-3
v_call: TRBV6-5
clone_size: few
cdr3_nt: TGTGCCAGCAGTTCGGAATACGGGAGAACAGATACGCAGTATTTT
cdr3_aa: CASSSEYGRTDTQYF

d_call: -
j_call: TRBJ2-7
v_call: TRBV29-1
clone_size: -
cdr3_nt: TGCAGCGTTGTCCCCACCGGGACGACCTACGAGCAGTACTTC
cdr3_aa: CSVVPTGTTYEQYF

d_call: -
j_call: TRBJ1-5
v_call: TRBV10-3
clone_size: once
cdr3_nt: TGTGCCATCGTCTCGGAGCCCCAGCATTTT
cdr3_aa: CAIVSEPQHF

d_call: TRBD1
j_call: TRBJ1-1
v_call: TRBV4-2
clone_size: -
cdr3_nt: TGTGCCAGCAGCCAAGTCGGCACCGGGACAGCTGCTAAGAAAGCTTTCTTT
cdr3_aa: CASSQVGTGTAAKKAFF

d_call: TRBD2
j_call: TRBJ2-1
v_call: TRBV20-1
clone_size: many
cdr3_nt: TGCAGTGCTAGAGACAGCGGGAGAGATTACAATGAGCAGTTCTTC
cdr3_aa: CSARDSGRDYNEQFF

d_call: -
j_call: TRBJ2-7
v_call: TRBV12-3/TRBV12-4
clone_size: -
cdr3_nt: TGTGCCAGCAGTGGTGGCGCCTACGAGCAGTACTTC
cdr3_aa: CASSGGAYEQYF

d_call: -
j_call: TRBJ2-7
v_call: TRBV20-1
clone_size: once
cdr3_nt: TGCAGTGCTGTTAGGGCGTTGGCAGTCGTCGGGCAGTACTTC
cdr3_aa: CSAVRALAVVGQYF

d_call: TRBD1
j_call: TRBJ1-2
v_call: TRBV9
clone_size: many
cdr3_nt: TGTGCCAGCAGCGCCGACAGGGAAGGCTACACCTTC
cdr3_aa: CASSADREGYTF

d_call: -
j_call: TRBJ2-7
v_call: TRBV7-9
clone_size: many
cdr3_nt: TGTGCCAGCAGCGGCCGGGACGGCTACGAGCAGTACTTC
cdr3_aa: CASSGRDGYEQYF

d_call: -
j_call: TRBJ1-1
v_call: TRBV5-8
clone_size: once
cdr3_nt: TGTGCCAGCAGCTTGGATAGGGGCGAGGGTGAAGCTTTCTTT
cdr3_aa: CASSLDRGEGEAFF

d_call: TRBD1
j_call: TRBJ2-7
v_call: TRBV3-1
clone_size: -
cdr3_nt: TGTGCCAGCAGCGGTACAGGGGCCATGTACGAGCAGTACTTC
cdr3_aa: CASSGTGAMYEQYF

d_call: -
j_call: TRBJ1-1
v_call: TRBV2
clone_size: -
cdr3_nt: TGTGCCAGCAGTGCAGTAATGAACACTGAAGCTTTCTTT
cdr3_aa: CASSAVMNTEAFF

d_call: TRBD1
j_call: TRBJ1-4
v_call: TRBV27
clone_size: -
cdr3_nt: TGTGCCAGCAGTCCTGGGACAGGGTTGGAAAAACTGTTTTTT
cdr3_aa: CASSPGTGLEKLFF

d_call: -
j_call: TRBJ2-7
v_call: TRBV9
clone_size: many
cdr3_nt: TGTGCCAGCAGCCCGGGGGGCCACGAGCAGTACTTC
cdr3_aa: CASSPGGHEQYF

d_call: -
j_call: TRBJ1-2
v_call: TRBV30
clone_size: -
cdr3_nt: TGTGCCTGGAGTGTAAGCGCCGATGGCTACACCTTC
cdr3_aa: CAWSVSADGYTF

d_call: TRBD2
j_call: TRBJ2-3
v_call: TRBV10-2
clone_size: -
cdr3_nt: TGCGCCAGCACAATAACCGGGACTAGCACGTATACGCAGTATTTT
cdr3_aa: CASTITGTSTYTQYF

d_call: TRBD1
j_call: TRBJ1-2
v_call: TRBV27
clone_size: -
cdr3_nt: TGTGCCAGCAGTATTCAGGGGGCGGGTGGCTACACCTTC
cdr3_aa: CASSIQGAGGYTF

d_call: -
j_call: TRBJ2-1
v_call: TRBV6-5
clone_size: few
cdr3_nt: TGTGCCAGCAGTTACTCGGACGGCTACAATGAGCAGTTCTTC
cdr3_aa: CASSYSDGYNEQFF

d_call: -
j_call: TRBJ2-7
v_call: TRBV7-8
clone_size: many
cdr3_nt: TGTGCCAGCAGCTTAGGGTCTTTCCGGGGTTTAAGCGAGCAGTACTTC
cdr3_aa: CASSLGSFRGLSEQYF

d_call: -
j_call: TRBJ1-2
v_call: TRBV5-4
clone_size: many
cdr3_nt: TGTGCCAGCAGCTTTGGGGGTTCTGGAGGCTACACCTTC
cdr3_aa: CASSFGGSGGYTF

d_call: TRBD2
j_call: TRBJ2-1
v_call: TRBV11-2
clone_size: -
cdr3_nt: TGTGCCAGCAGCTTACTAGCGGGGGGTTTCGGTGAGCAGTTCTTC
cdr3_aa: CASSLLAGGFGEQFF

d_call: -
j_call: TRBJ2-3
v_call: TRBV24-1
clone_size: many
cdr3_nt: TGTGCCACCAGTGATTTGGCCATAACAGGGGAGGGCACAGATACGCAGTATTTT
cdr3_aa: CATSDLAITGEGTDTQYF

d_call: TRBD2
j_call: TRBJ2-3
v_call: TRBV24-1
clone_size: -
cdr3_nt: TGTGCCACCGGAAGCGGGGGAGAAACAGATACGCAGTATTTT
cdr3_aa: CATGSGGETDTQYF

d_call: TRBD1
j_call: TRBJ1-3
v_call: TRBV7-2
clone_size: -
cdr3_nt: TGTGCCAGCAGATCACAGGGGAGTAACACCATATATTTT
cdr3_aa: CASRSQGSNTIYF

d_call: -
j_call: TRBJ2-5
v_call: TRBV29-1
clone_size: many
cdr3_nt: TGCAGCGTTGTAGAGGATGGGGAGACCCAGTACTTC
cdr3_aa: CSVVEDGETQYF

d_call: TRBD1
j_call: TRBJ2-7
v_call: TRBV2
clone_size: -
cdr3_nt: TGTGCCAGCAAGGCTGGGGGACAGGGCTACTACGAGCAGTACTTC
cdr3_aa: CASKAGGQGYYEQYF

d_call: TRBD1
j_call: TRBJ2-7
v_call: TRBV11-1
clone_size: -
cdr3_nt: TGTGCCAGCAGCTTTTTTTTGCGGACAGGGGGCGAGCAGTACTTC
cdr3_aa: CASSFFLRTGGEQYF